This TCR beta chain was identified during a study of post-analysis software for immune sequencing data. Study information: Disease trajectories encompassed relapsing-remitting, secondary progressive and progressive-relapsing multiple sclerosis.

On this clonotype: Its specificity is not known.

General study findings and limits: Controls' normalized Chao1 diversity significantly exceeded that of multiple sclerosis patients.

Unique molecular identifiers were carried by the TCR beta cDNA libraries. When roughly 1 to 10 million T cells were used, they gave a few hundred thousand cDNA molecules. One entry per CDR3 protein, called by TCRdb with MiXCR from the PCR reads. The sample shows roughly 540,000 distinct CDR3 sequences, less than 40% of them seen only once. Specimen: blood. This clonotype originated in a girl aged 2 to 17 with multiple sclerosis.

CDR3 sequence: CASSQDKGAGFLDTQYF. DNA for the CDR3: TGTGCCAGCAGCCAAGATAAGGGGGCAGGTTTTTTAGATACGCAGTATTTT. The gene calls are TRBV3-1 and TRBJ2-3; 7 bases line up with TRBD1. This CDR3 region has 17 residues. CDR1 and CDR2 from the germline V gene are LGHDT and YNNKEL (reference sequence). With 0 bases clipped from V and 5 bases from J, the junction kept 11 bases outside the gene matches.